This T cell receptor beta chain was identified during a study of blood T cell repertoires in COVID-19. The wider study: Spain, Italy and the United States supplied samples that represented acute and convalescent COVID-19.

The CDR3 sequence is 16 residues long. Germline trimming cut 4 bases from V and 8 bases from J; bases unmatched to any gene: 9. The germline V gene has CDR1 KGHDR and CDR2 SFDVKD. This clone has a single count. Sequenced by immunoSEQ multiplex PCR; TCRdb stores in-frame clones only, minus some. The data contain about 12,000 clones, about 93% of them singletons. The genes are TRBV24-1 and TRBJ2-1; 11 bases are shared with TRBD2. This TCR came from an older woman with active COVID-19. Specimen: peripheral blood. The DNA of the CDR3 is TGTGCCACCAGTGACCCCACTAGCGGGAGTCAAGATGAGCAGTTCTTC. Amino acids: CATSDPTSGSQDEQFF.